These 11 T cell receptor beta chains were all obtained from the same sample, sequenced in a study of cytomegalovirus exposure and HLA in healthy donors. With 60 Vbeta and 13 Jbeta primers, the PCR was carried out. Libraries were prepared by immunoSEQ multiplex PCR; TCRdb keeps only in-frame clonotypes and omits some of them. Found here are under 200,000 clones, more than 75% of them singletons; the top ten hold over 0.85%. The sequencing sample was made of PBMCs. The receptor set was obtained from a girl aged 2-15 years in good health and CMV-seropositive.

This clone was seen just once. The rearrangement joins TRBV5-1 to TRBJ2-7, with 7 nucleotides matching TRBD1. Germline lookup yields CDR1 SGHRS and CDR2 YFSETQ. CDR3 length: 12 amino acids. V was pared by 5 bases and J by 2 bases, with 1 base of the junction left unmatched. CDR3 bases: TGCGCCAGCAGGGACAGGACCTACGAGCAGTACTTC. It yields the protein CASRDRTYEQYF.

The rearrangement uses TRBV19 and TRBJ1-1; D is unclear. The CDR3 spans 14 residues. The germline V gene encodes CDR1 LNHDA and CDR2 SQIVND (reference sequence). Trimming left V 3 bases short and J 6 bases short, with 14 bases between. The CDR3 spells CASSIRGGGPEAFF. The CDR3 nucleotides read TGTGCCAGTAGTATTAGAGGAGGAGGCCCTGAAGCTTTCTTT.

A few counts support this clone. The chain has TRBV4-1 and TRBJ2-2; 8 positions match TRBD1. The CDR3 spans 15 residues. The germline V gene has CDR1 MGHRA and CDR2 YSYEKL. With 1 base clipped from V and 5 bases from J, the junction kept 3 bases outside the gene matches. The CDR3 reads CASSQAGGRTGELFF. The DNA of the CDR3 is TGCGCCAGCAGCCAAGCAGGGGGCCGGACCGGGGAGCTGTTTTTT.

This chain joins TRBV28 and TRBJ1-5; D might be TRBD1 (5 bases). From germline, CDR1 is MDHEN and CDR2 SYDVKM. The V end was cut by 8 bases, the J end by 5 bases, with 25 bases between. The CDR3 covers 17 residues. The CDR3, as DNA: TGTGCCAGCGCCATATGGGGGAGGTGGGCATCTCATCAGCCCCAGCATTTT. Translated, it gives CASAIWGRWASHQPQHF.

This clone was seen a few times. The DNA for the CDR3 is TGCGCCAGCAGTAGCCCCGGTTCTACTGAAGCTTTCTTT. Translating gives CASSSPGSTEAFF. The rearrangement links TRBV5-1 to TRBJ1-1; D unresolved. Germline CDR1 is SGHRS and CDR2 is YFSETQ. The CDR3 has 13 residues. Deletions cut 5 bases from V and 5 bases from J, with 13 bases between.

The chain joins TRBV4-2 to TRBJ2-1, with TRBD2 identical over 8 bases. This CDR3 contains 14 residues. Trimming cost V 4 bases and J 8 bases; bases outside gene matches: 7. Per germline, CDR1 LGHNA and CDR2 YNFKEQ. CDR3 sequence reads: CASSLSGLAYEQFF. In DNA, the CDR3 is TGTGCCAGCAGCCTTTCTGGACTAGCTTATGAGCAGTTCTTC.

This clone came up once. The chain is built from TRBV13 and TRBJ2-1; TRBD2 matches at 8 bases. This CDR3 spans 16 amino acids. Germline V gene data show CDR1 as PRHDT and CDR2 as FYEKMQ (reference sequence). The V segment lost 4 bases and the J segment 6 bases; nucleotides outside the gene matches: 11. Here the CDR3 reads CASSSPESGSPNEQFF. DNA for the CDR3: TGTGCCAGCAGCTCCCCCGAGAGCGGGAGTCCCAATGAGCAGTTCTTC.

The rearrangement uses TRBV5-6 and TRBJ2-5, with D possibly being TRBD2 (6 bases). The J call may be incorrect, as the DNA end agrees better with TRBJ2-7. Germline assignment: CDR1 SGHDT and CDR2 YYEEEE. This CDR3 has 16 residues. The CDR3: CASSSKFSGLPYEQYF. Written as DNA, the CDR3 is TGTGCCAGCAGCTCAAAGTTCAGCGGGTTACCCTACGAGCAGTACTTC.

V is TRBV28 and J is TRBJ2-7; 9 nucleotides match TRBD2. The CDR3 is 13 residues long. Germline V gene lookup returns CDR1 MDHEN and CDR2 SYDVKM. Losses at the gene ends were 7 bases for V and 7 bases for J; bases not matched to a gene: 8. The CDR3 loop reads CASNGGRAGEQYF. CDR3 coding DNA: TGTGCCAGCAACGGCGGGAGGGCGGGGGAGCAGTACTTC.

This clone has a handful of counts. The chain carries TRBV6-1 and TRBJ2-6; possible D gene TRBD1, 5 bases. V lost 4 bases, J lost 0 bases, and 7 bases lay in between. CDR1 MNHNS and CDR2 SASEGT come from the germline V gene. This CDR3 is 15 amino acids long. The CDR3 is CASSAGISGANVLTF. DNA for the CDR3: TGTGCCAGCAGTGCAGGGATCTCTGGGGCCAACGTCCTGACTTTC.

V usage is TRBV27 and J usage is TRBJ1-2; D is unresolved. Per the germline V gene, CDR1 is MNHEY and CDR2 is SMNVEV (reference sequence). The CDR3 extends over 13 amino acids. Trimming pared 3 bases from V and 7 bases from J, leaving 12 bases between. The CDR3 protein is CASSFSGIGGYTF. CDR3 sequence (DNA): TGTGCCAGCAGTTTCTCGGGGATTGGTGGCTACACCTTC.